Listed below are T cell receptor beta chains from one sample, sequenced in a study of cytomegalovirus exposure and HLA in healthy donors. The data were produced by immunoSEQ multiplex PCR, yet TCRdb's version contains in-frame clones alone and is incomplete. The data contain approximately 150,000 clones, more than 70% of them singletons. The specimen sequenced was PBMCs. The receptors here all came from a man aged 25 to 40 in good health and CMV-seropositive. Both conserved end residues are part of each CDR3. The order of the fields is J gene, clone size, D gene, V gene, CDR3 protein, CDR3 DNA. D genes are given only for firm matches. Clone size is not always given. Where it is, it says once, few, many or a class for expanded clones.

j_gene: TRBJ2-3
abundance: .
d_gene: TRBD2
v_gene: TRBV28
CDR3aa: CASRSPSGGKDTQYF
CDR3nt: TGTGCCAGCCGATCACCAAGCGGGGGGAAAGATACGCAGTATTTT

j_gene: TRBJ2-6
abundance: .
d_gene: .
v_gene: TRBV28
CDR3aa: CASSLWGRVRGANVLTF
CDR3nt: TGTGCCAGCAGTTTATGGGGGCGCGTGCGTGGGGCCAACGTCCTGACTTTC

j_gene: TRBJ2-3
abundance: .
d_gene: .
v_gene: TRBV29-1
CDR3aa: CSVESEAGTQYF
CDR3nt: TGCAGCGTGGAAAGTGAGGCTGGTACGCAGTATTTT

j_gene: TRBJ1-1
abundance: .
d_gene: .
v_gene: TRBV30
CDR3aa: CAWSDGVNTEAFF
CDR3nt: TGTGCCTGGAGTGACGGAGTTAACACTGAAGCTTTCTTT

j_gene: TRBJ2-5
abundance: .
d_gene: TRBD2
v_gene: TRBV18
CDR3aa: CASSRPTSGSQGLETQYF
CDR3nt: TGTGCCAGCTCACGACCGACTAGCGGGAGTCAAGGATTGGAGACCCAGTACTTC

j_gene: TRBJ1-2
abundance: .
d_gene: .
v_gene: TRBV9
CDR3aa: CASSPLTGGAFYGYTF
CDR3nt: TGTGCCAGCAGCCCCCTCACGGGCGGGGCCTTCTATGGCTACACCTTC

j_gene: TRBJ1-1
abundance: .
d_gene: .
v_gene: TRBV28
CDR3aa: CASSLNMNTEAFF
CDR3nt: TGTGCCAGCAGTTTAAACATGAACACTGAAGCTTTCTTT

j_gene: TRBJ1-6
abundance: few
d_gene: .
v_gene: TRBV30
CDR3aa: CAWKVGGTTNSPLHF
CDR3nt: TGTGCCTGGAAAGTCGGGGGAACCACCAATTCACCCCTCCACTTT

j_gene: TRBJ2-3
abundance: .
d_gene: TRBD2
v_gene: TRBV11-2
CDR3aa: CASSPLPRGRADTQYF
CDR3nt: TGTGCCAGCAGCCCTTTGCCCCGGGGGAGGGCAGATACGCAGTATTTT

j_gene: TRBJ2-2
abundance: .
d_gene: .
v_gene: TRBV7-8
CDR3aa: CASSSRTLTGELFF
CDR3nt: TGTGCCAGCAGCTCCCGGACTCTCACCGGGGAGCTGTTTTTT